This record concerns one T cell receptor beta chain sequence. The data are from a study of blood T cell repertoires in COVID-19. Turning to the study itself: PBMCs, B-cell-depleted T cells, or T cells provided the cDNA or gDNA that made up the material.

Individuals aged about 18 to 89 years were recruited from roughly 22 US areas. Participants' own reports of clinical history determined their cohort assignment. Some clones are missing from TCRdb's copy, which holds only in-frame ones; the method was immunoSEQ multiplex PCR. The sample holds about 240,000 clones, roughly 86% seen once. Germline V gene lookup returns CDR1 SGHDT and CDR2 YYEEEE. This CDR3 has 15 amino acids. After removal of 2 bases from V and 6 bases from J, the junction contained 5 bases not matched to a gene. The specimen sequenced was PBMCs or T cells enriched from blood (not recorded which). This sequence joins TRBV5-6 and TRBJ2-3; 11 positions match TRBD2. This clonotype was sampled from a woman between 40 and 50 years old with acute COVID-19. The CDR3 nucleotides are TGTGCCAGCAGCTTATTACTAGCGGGAGATGATACGCAGTATTTT. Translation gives CASSLLLAGDDTQYF.